These T cell receptor beta chains were read from a single sample in a study of shared clonotypes between healthy human individuals. Sequencing was performed with immunoSEQ multiplex PCR; in TCRdb, only in-frame clones are kept and a portion is missing. The sample carries roughly 2 million clones, roughly 95% recorded once. Sequenced input: naive CD4+ T cells sorted from blood. These receptors originate from a man in his late teens or twenties in good health. CDR3s include the opening cysteine and the closing phenylalanine or tryptophan. The D gene is left open where the match is weak. Not every row has a clone size; where given, it reads once, few, many or a size class.

>TRBV5-6|TRBJ2-4|NA|TRBD1
CASSSTGSKNIQYF
TGTGCCAGCAGCTCGACAGGGTCCAAAAACATTCAGTACTTC
>TRBV6-6|TRBJ2-7|NA|NA
CASTLIQGAGAEQYF
TGTGCCAGCACACTTATTCAGGGGGCGGGGGCCGAGCAGTACTTC
>TRBV11-2|TRBJ1-3|NA|TRBD1
CASSSPGTDGNTIYF
TGTGCCAGCAGCTCACCCGGGACAGACGGAAACACCATATATTTT
>TRBV30|TRBJ2-2|NA|NA
CAWSVGVNTGELFF
TGTGCCTGGAGTGTAGGCGTTAACACCGGGGAGCTGTTTTTT
>TRBV15|TRBJ2-7|NA|TRBD1
CATSRDRGQGKSSYEQYF
TGTGCCACCAGCAGAGATCGCGGACAGGGCAAGAGCTCCTACGAGCAGTACTTC
>TRBV5-1|TRBJ2-7|once|NA
CASSWDGDYEQYF
TGCGCCAGCAGCTGGGACGGTGATTACGAGCAGTACTTC
>TRBV6-6|TRBJ1-5|NA|NA
CASSTPNQPQHF
TGTGCCAGCAGTACCCCCAATCAGCCCCAGCATTTT
>TRBV9|TRBJ2-1|NA|TRBD1
CASSVAGQGGNEQFF
TGTGCCAGCAGCGTAGCTGGACAGGGGGGGAATGAGCAGTTCTTC
>TRBV6-1|TRBJ2-2|NA|TRBD2
CASSGGLAGAGELFF
TGTGCCAGCAGTGGGGGACTAGCGGGAGCCGGGGAGCTGTTTTTT
>TRBV12-2|TRBJ2-4|NA|NA
CASRLVRVLAKNIQYF
TGTGCAAGTCGCTTAGTGCGAGTACTAGCCAAAAACATTCAGTACTTC
>TRBV10-1|TRBJ2-2|NA|NA
CASSEQGTGELFF
TGCGCCAGCAGTGAGCAGGGTACCGGGGAGCTGTTTTTT
>TRBV10-2|TRBJ2-7|NA|NA
CASSVTGRSYEQYF
TGCGCCAGCAGTGTGACAGGAAGGAGCTACGAGCAGTACTTC
>TRBV7-2|TRBJ2-1|NA|NA
CASSLRQLGFADEQFF
TGTGCCAGCAGCTTAAGACAGCTTGGGTTTGCCGATGAGCAGTTCTTC
>TRBV20-1|TRBJ2-7|NA|NA
CSASLEREQYF
TGCAGTGCTAGTTTGGAACGCGAGCAGTACTTC
>TRBV2|TRBJ2-5|NA|NA
CASIVGGLQETQYF
TGTGCCAGCATAGTGGGGGGGCTCCAAGAGACCCAGTACTTC
>TRBV2|TRBJ2-1|once|NA
CASRRDSSSYNEQFF
TGTGCCAGCAGAAGGGACTCTAGCTCCTACAATGAGCAGTTCTTC
>TRBV4-3|TRBJ2-7|NA|NA
CASSQDRGTVYYEQYF
TGCGCCAGCAGCCAAGATAGGGGGACCGTCTACTACGAGCAGTACTTC
>TRBV27|TRBJ1-1|once|NA
CASSFTVANTEAFF
TGTGCCAGCAGTTTTACAGTAGCGAACACTGAAGCTTTCTTT
>TRBV6-6|TRBJ2-3|NA|TRBD2
CASSYSVSGGTDTQYF
TGTGCCAGCAGTTACTCGGTTAGCGGGGGCACAGATACGCAGTATTTT
>TRBV10-3|TRBJ2-3|NA|NA
CAISESISGGVTTTQYF
TGTGCCATCAGTGAGTCGATTTCCGGGGGAGTAACAACCACGCAGTATTTT
>TRBV6-6|TRBJ2-7|NA|NA
CASSYSRTPEIEQYF
TGTGCCAGCAGTTACTCGAGGACGCCCGAGATCGAGCAGTACTTC
>TRBV5-1|TRBJ1-6|NA|NA
CASSFANSEAPLHF
TGCGCCAGCAGCTTCGCCAATTCCGAAGCACCCCTCCACTTT
>TRBV6-5|TRBJ2-7|NA|TRBD1
CASSSGTVNREQYF
TGTGCCAGCAGCTCCGGGACAGTGAACAGGGAGCAGTACTTC
>TRBV20-1|TRBJ2-7|NA|NA
CSARTSPEQYF
TGCAGTGCTAGGACCTCCCCCGAGCAGTACTTC
>TRBV7-9|TRBJ2-3|NA|TRBD2
CASSPTRLAGVDTQYF
TGTGCCAGCAGCCCTACCCGGCTAGCGGGAGTAGATACGCAGTATTTT
>TRBV21-1|TRBJ2-2|NA|NA
CASSKGPGTGYGTGELFF
TGTGCCAGCAGCAAAGGTCCCGGGACAGGGTATGGTACCGGGGAGCTGTTTTTT
>TRBV9|TRBJ2-7|NA|NA
CASSVVNSSGFPPYEQYF
TGTGCCAGCAGCGTAGTGAATTCAAGCGGGTTCCCCCCCTACGAGCAGTACTTC
>TRBV21-1|TRBJ2-5|NA|NA
CASSLRRGRDTLRSQYF
TGTGCCAGCAGCCTTCGCAGGGGGCGGGACACCTTACGGAGCCAGTACTTC
>TRBV11-1|TRBJ2-7|many|NA
CASSLESASSYEQYF
TGTGCCAGCAGCTTAGAGTCAGCGAGCTCCTACGAGCAGTACTTC
>TRBV29-1|TRBJ1-1|NA|TRBD1
CSVVNRGKNTEAFF
TGCAGCGTCGTAAACAGGGGGAAGAACACTGAAGCTTTCTTT
>TRBV5-1|TRBJ1-4|NA|TRBD1
CASRLGDSYNEKLFF
TGCGCCAGCAGGCTCGGGGACAGTTATAATGAAAAACTGTTTTTT
>TRBV11-2|TRBJ1-5|NA|NA
CASSLEGGDSNQPQHF
TGTGCCAGCAGCTTAGAGGGGGGGGATAGCAATCAGCCCCAGCATTTT
>TRBV7-2|TRBJ2-7|NA|TRBD2
CASSPGTSGRAWFSYEQYF
TGTGCCAGCAGCCCCGGGACTAGCGGGAGGGCCTGGTTCTCCTACGAGCAGTACTTC
>TRBV9|TRBJ1-6|few|TRBD1
CASSVGTGTGSPLHF
TGTGCCAGCAGCGTCGGGACAGGGACGGGTTCACCCCTCCACTTT
>TRBV9|TRBJ2-1|NA|TRBD1
CASSPRQGIGEQFF
TGTGCCAGCAGCCCAAGACAGGGAATAGGAGAGCAGTTCTTC
>TRBV7-6|TRBJ2-1|NA|NA
CASSLGVGGSSYNEQFF
TGTGCCAGCAGCTTAGGGGTGGGCGGTAGCTCCTACAATGAGCAGTTCTTC
>TRBV2|TRBJ2-1|NA|TRBD1
CASRQGTGGYNEQFF
TGTGCCAGCAGACAAGGGACAGGGGGATACAATGAGCAGTTCTTC
>TRBV19|TRBJ1-1|once|NA
CASGVLAGTEAFF
TGTGCCAGCGGGGTCCTTGCCGGCACTGAAGCTTTCTTT
>TRBV10-3|TRBJ2-7|NA|NA
CAISGLTYEQYF
TGTGCCATCAGTGGACTAACCTACGAGCAGTACTTC
>TRBV2|TRBJ1-3|NA|TRBD1
CASSGQGVSGNTIYF
TGTGCCAGCAGTGGTCAGGGGGTCTCTGGAAACACCATATATTTT
>TRBV20-1|TRBJ1-2|NA|NA
CSVSQGGGYTF
TGCAGTGTAAGCCAGGGAGGAGGCTACACCTTC
>TRBV2|TRBJ2-7|NA|NA
CADKPRETYEQYF
TGTGCCGACAAACCCCGGGAGACCTACGAGCAGTACTTC
>TRBV7-3|TRBJ1-2|NA|TRBD1
CASSLGQGSRDGYTF
TGTGCCAGCAGCTTAGGACAGGGTAGCCGCGATGGCTACACCTTC
>TRBV9|TRBJ2-3|NA|TRBD1
CASSITGTGSDTQYF
TGTGCCAGCAGCATCACCGGGACAGGATCAGATACGCAGTATTTT